Listed here are 25 T cell receptor beta chains from one sample, sequenced in a study of human T cells and chemical hapten exposure. Noted time point: patch test 2, 6 weeks after DPC sensitization. The sample's treatment: therapeutic diphenylcyclopropenone sensitization with weekly scalp DPC. TCRdb independently ran MiXCR on the RACE reads; one entry per CDR3 protein. The data show under 450,000 distinct CDR3 sequences, 6% to 7% seen once. The specimen was whole blood, collected in connection with sensitization to the hapten diphenylcyclopropenone (DPC). The receptors come from a woman younger than 30 with alopecia areata. Some clones in this sample may be carry-over from other donors' samples.

CDR3 coding DNA: TGTGCCAGCAGCCCCCGGGGCGTAGCTGAAGCTTTCTTT. This translates into CASSPRGVAEAFF. The rearrangement links TRBV11-2 to TRBJ1-1; the D gene is possibly TRBD1 (5 bases). CDR1 and CDR2 (germline): SGHAT, FQNNGV. V lost 5 bases and J lost 6, with 13 bases in between. The CDR3 is 13 residues long.

V is TRBV20-1 and J is TRBJ1-1; tentatively, D is TRBD1 (5 bases). The ends were cut back, 3 bases at V and 1 base at J, with 12 bases in the middle. This CDR3 is 14 amino acids long. Germline V CDR1 and CDR2: DFQATT, SNEGSKA (reference sequence). The CDR3, as DNA: TGCAGTGCTAGGACAGAAATCCGGAACACTGAAGCTTTCTTT. This gives the protein CSARTEIRNTEAFF.

In its sample, this clonotype was seen a few times. This chain connects TRBV4-1 to TRBJ1-1, with 8 nucleotides matching TRBD1. The CDR3 length is 15 residues. The V segment lost 4 bases and the J segment 4 bases; nucleotides outside the gene matches: 8. CDR1 is MGHRA, CDR2 YSYEKL, per germline. CDR3 residues: CASSLQGGKVTEAFF. The DNA of the CDR3 is TGCGCCAGCAGCCTACAGGGGGGCAAGGTCACTGAAGCTTTCTTT.

This clonotype was seen at least ten times. The V call is TRBV7-2, the J call TRBJ2-1; D remains unclear. This CDR3 has 12 amino acids. V dropped 4 bases and J dropped 9 bases, with 10 bases sitting between them. CDR1 is SGHTA and CDR2 is FQGNSA in the germline V gene. The CDR3 is CASSSPLSEQFF. The CDR3 coding sequence is TGTGCCAGCAGCTCCCCTTTGAGTGAGCAGTTCTTC.

This clonotype has a handful of counts. V gene TRBV6-2 or TRBV6-3 combines with J gene TRBJ1-1, with D tentatively TRBD1 (5 bases). Germline lookup yields CDR1 MNHEY and CDR2 SVGEGT. The length of the CDR3 is 15 residues. The germline V and J ends were trimmed by 2 bases and 4 bases, with 14 bases remaining between them. The CDR3 spells CASSYGAARSTEAFF. Here the CDR3 DNA reads TGTGCCAGCAGTTACGGGGCAGCGAGAAGCACTGAAGCTTTCTTT.

Many counts were recorded for this clonotype. The chain links TRBV29-1 to TRBJ1-1; no firm D call. Trimming removed 3 bases at V and 5 bases at J, with 13 bases between. The CDR3 runs 13 residues. In germline, CDR1 is SQVTM, CDR2 ANQGSEA. DNA of the CDR3: TGCAGCGTTGATAAGTACATGGGGACTGAAGCTTTCTTT. The encoded protein is CSVDKYMGTEAFF.

This clonotype was counted many times. The chain uses TRBV7-2 and TRBJ1-1, with 7 bases matching TRBD1. Germline values: CDR1 SGHTA, CDR2 FQGNSA. The CDR3 length is 14 residues. V lost 5 bases, J lost 6 bases, and 9 bases stayed unmatched. CDR3 DNA: TGTGCCAGCAGCCCGACCCTGACAGGGCCTGAAGCTTTCTTT. Translating gives CASSPTLTGPEAFF.

This clonotype showed up many times. The chain recombines TRBV6-5 with TRBJ1-3; D remains ambiguous. Germline CDR1 MNHEY, CDR2 SVGAGI. This CDR3 has 14 residues. V lost 6 bases and J lost 1, with 10 bases in between. The CDR3 coding sequence is TGTGCCAGCAGCCCTACGCCTTCTGGAAACACCATATATTTT. Translating gives CASSPTPSGNTIYF.

This clonotype was seen many times. The chain uses TRBV12-3 or TRBV12-4 and TRBJ1-5, with D hard to call. Trimming cost V 2 bases and J 7 bases, with 9 bases left between them. This CDR3 has 13 residues. Here the CDR3 DNA reads TGTGCCAGCAGTTTATATCCGCAACAGCCCCAGCATTTT. The encoded protein is CASSLYPQQPQHF.

In this sample, this clonotype turned up many times. V usage is TRBV27 and J usage is TRBJ1-5; 8 bases map to TRBD1. V lost 7 bases and J lost 9; bases outside the gene matches: 14. From germline, CDR1 is MNHEY and CDR2 SMNVEV (reference sequence). CDR3 size: 15 residues. The DNA of the CDR3 is TGTGCCAGCAAACGGCCGGGCCAGGGGGCCAGGCCCCAGCATTTT. Its translation: CASKRPGQGARPQHF.

This clonotype was detected a few times. This chain connects TRBV7-2 to TRBJ2-2; D is possibly TRBD1 or TRBD2 (6 bases each). Trimming cost V 1 base and J 6 bases, with 9 bases left between them. The CDR3 spans 14 residues. The V gene's germline CDR1 is SGHTA and CDR2 FQGNSA. This CDR3 is CASSLVGGPGELFF. The DNA for the CDR3 is TGTGCCAGCAGCTTAGTCGGGGGCCCCGGGGAGCTGTTTTTT.

This clonotype came up a few times. The CDR3 DNA reads TGCGCCAGCAGCCAAGAGAGACACAAAGGGTATGAGCAGTTCTTC. Protein sequence: CASSQERHKGYEQFF. The chain couples TRBV4-3 to TRBJ2-1; D remains ambiguous. The V end was cut by 0 bases, the J end by 8 bases, with 14 bases between. The CDR3 has 15 residues. Germline CDR1 LGHNA, CDR2 YSLEER.

The genes are TRBV12-3 or TRBV12-4 and TRBJ1-1; TRBD1 matches 8 bases. The ends lost 7 bases at V and 5 bases at J; junction bases unmatched: 6. The CDR3 totals 13 residues. CDR3 in amino acids: CASKGTGRTEAFF. The CDR3 bases are TGTGCCAGCAAAGGGACAGGAAGGACTGAAGCTTTCTTT.

In this sample, this clonotype turned up a few times. The CDR3 sequence: CSATPREESTDTQYF. In DNA, the CDR3 is TGCAGTGCTACCCCTCGGGAAGAAAGCACAGATACGCAGTATTTT. The rearrangement joins TRBV20-1 to TRBJ2-3; tentatively, D is TRBD2 (5 bases). The CDR3 runs 15 residues. Germline V lookup: CDR1 DFQATT, CDR2 SNEGSKA (reference sequence). Trimming cost V 4 bases and J 0 bases, with 14 bases left between them.

The chain joins TRBV5-1 to TRBJ2-2, with no clear D. The CDR3 runs to 14 residues. CDR1 SGHRS and CDR2 YFSETQ come from the germline V gene. V was shortened by 0 bases and J by 1 base, with 4 bases between the two germline ends. The CDR3 sequence: CASSLDWNTGELFF. The DNA of the CDR3 is TGCGCCAGCAGCTTGGACTGGAACACCGGGGAGCTGTTTTTT.

The rearrangement uses TRBV19 and TRBJ1-5; a possible D gene is TRBD1 (5 bases). Trimming took 6 bases from V and 4 from J, leaving 13 bases between them. From germline, CDR1 is LNHDA and CDR2 SQIVND (reference sequence). The CDR3 length is 14 residues. In DNA, the CDR3 is TGTGCCAGTAGAGCGCAGGGAGAAAATCAGCCCCAGCATTTT. It yields the protein CASRAQGENQPQHF. Together with reference TRBV19 and TRBJ1-5, the CDR3 gives the full variable domain: DGGITQSPKYLFRKEGQNVTLSCEQNLNHDAMYWYRQDPGQGLRLIYYSQIVNDFQKGDIAEGYSVSREKKESFPLTVTSAQKNPTAFYLCASRAQGENQPQHFGDGTRLSIL.

Ten or more counts support this clonotype. J is TRBJ1-2 and V is TRBV14; 10 nucleotides align to TRBD1. J gave up 3 bases and V 1 base, and 14 bases lay outside the gene matches. The CDR3 is made up of 19 amino acids. Germline CDR1 is SGHDN and CDR2 is FVKESK. The CDR3 sequence is CASSQALRDRGAMDYGYTF. CDR3 bases: TGTGCCAGCAGCCAAGCACTCCGGGACAGGGGTGCAATGGACTATGGCTACACCTTC.

About this clonotype itself: A read error may be the cause here, since a much bigger clone is one base away. The V gene is TRBV6-5, the J gene TRBJ1-6, with 7 bases matching TRBD1. This CDR3 is 14 amino acids long. In germline, CDR1 is MNHEY, CDR2 SVGAGI. Here the CDR3 DNA reads TGTGCCAGCAGTCCGACAGGGATCAATTCACCCCTCGACTTT. The encoded protein is CASSPTGINSPLDF.

This chain joins TRBV5-4 and TRBJ2-3, with a possible D match to TRBD2 (5 bases). The CDR3 spans 15 residues. Per the germline V gene, CDR1 is SGHNT and CDR2 is YYREEE (reference sequence). V dropped 0 bases and J dropped 4 bases, with 12 bases sitting between them. The CDR3 nucleotides read TGTGCCAGCAGCTTGGCCGGTGCGAGGGCAGATACGCAGTATTTT. Translated: CASSLAGARADTQYF.

Notes on this clonotype: This could be a read error, since a much larger clone is one nucleotide away. The rearrangement joins TRBV12-3 or TRBV12-4 to TRBJ1-5, with 8 bases that match TRBD1. The length of the CDR3 is 15 residues. The CDR3 DNA reads as TGTGCCAACAGTTTATTGGCAGGGGGCAGGCAGCCCCAGCATTTT. Residues: CANSLLAGGRQPQHF.

This clonotype has just a few counts. The chain joins TRBV4-1 to TRBJ2-7, with D maybe TRBD1 (6 bases). CDR1 is MGHRA and CDR2 is YSYEKL in the germline V gene. The CDR3 runs to 15 residues. The V end was cut by 4 bases, the J end by 2 bases, with 15 bases between. CDR3 nucleotides: TGCGCCAGCAGCCCTACCGGGACACTTACCTACGAGCAGTACTTC. Encoded protein: CASSPTGTLTYEQYF.

The table lists this clonotype with a few counts. The chain carries TRBV7-6 and TRBJ2-7, with TRBD1 matching over 8 bases. CDR1 is SGHVS and CDR2 is FNYEAQ in the germline V gene. With V trimmed by 2 bases and J by 4 bases, 7 bases remained unmatched. This CDR3 contains 15 residues. The CDR3 loop reads CASSLQGAPRYEQYF. The CDR3 DNA is TGTGCCAGCAGCTTACAGGGGGCGCCGAGATACGAGCAGTACTTC.

This clonotype was observed at least ten times. This sequence joins TRBV20-1 and TRBJ1-1; a possible D gene is TRBD1 (5 bases). This CDR3 is 14 amino acids long. Per the germline V gene, CDR1 is DFQATT and CDR2 is SNEGSKA (reference sequence). V was shortened by 6 bases and J by 10 bases, with 24 bases between the two germline ends. Written as DNA, the CDR3 is TGCAGTGCGGGGGAAGTATACAGCCCGAAGGGAGCTTTCTTT. This encodes CSAGEVYSPKGAFF.

This clonotype has ten or more counts. This chain joins TRBV20-1 and TRBJ2-2; 10 nucleotides match TRBD2. The CDR3 is 14 amino acids. The junction had 5 bases not matched to a gene; V was cut back by 3 bases and J by 7 bases. Germline lookup yields CDR1 DFQATT and CDR2 SNEGSKA (reference sequence). The CDR3 sequence: CSASPGLAFGELFF. CDR3 DNA: TGCAGTGCTAGCCCGGGACTAGCGTTCGGGGAGCTGTTTTTT.

This clonotype was recorded at least ten times. Here the CDR3 reads CASSQEGGHQPQHF. CDR3 DNA sequence: TGCGCCAGCAGCCAAGAGGGGGGGCATCAGCCCCAGCATTTT. The J gene is TRBJ1-5, the V gene TRBV4-1; maybe TRBD1 (6 bases). Trimming cost V 0 bases and J 5 bases, with 8 bases left between them. The CDR3 is made up of 14 amino acids. Germline CDR1 is MGHRA and CDR2 is YSYEKL.